This TCR beta chain was captured by sequencing in a study of graft-versus-host responses after intestinal transplantation. Findings of the study overall: GvH clones were identified in recipient marrow, with some first appearing in ileum or blood.

Trimming stripped 2 bases from V and 4 bases from J, with 10 bases between. The CDR3 totals 15 residues. From germline, CDR1 is SGDLS and CDR2 YYNGEE. As for this clone: Its antigen is not known.

Repertoires were generated with immunoSEQ multiplex PCR, while TCRdb's copy carries only in-frame clones and drops some. The profile shows roughly 69,000 clones, 90% of them singletons. The receptor was isolated from a human donor who was the organ donor for an intestinal transplant. The chain links TRBV9 to TRBJ2-6; unclear D gene. Specimen: unstimulated CD8+ T cells sorted from spleen or lymph node cells, collected before transplant. In nucleotides, the CDR3 is TGTGCCAGCAGCGTCTCCGGAGACGGGGCCAACGTCCTGACTTTC. The encoded protein is CASSVSGDGANVLTF.